This entry features one T cell receptor beta chain sequence. In the authors' methods: Amplification of reference gene primers was used by the study to estimate nucleated cell counts. Sequencing used immunoSEQ multiplex PCR; TCRdb keeps in-frame clones, though not all of them. V, J and clone size reflect that table, while D and trimming were determined from the DNA. The sample has about 110,000 clones, approximately 80% seen once. This record comes from a study of blood T cell repertoires in COVID-19. Across the whole study: Samples of COVID-19 (acute and convalescent) were obtained from the United States, Italy and Spain. T cells, B-cell-depleted T cells, or PBMCs provided the cDNA or gDNA that served as material.

The CDR3 consists of 16 residues. From germline, CDR1 is LNHDA and CDR2 SQIVND (reference sequence). The V and J ends lost 7 bases and 7 bases, in that order; junction bases with no gene match: 16. Sequenced input: peripheral blood. The chain links TRBV19 to TRBJ2-1, with 7 bases aligning to TRBD2. This TCR was sampled from a woman aged 40 to 50 with acute or convalescent COVID-19. CDR3 sequence reads: CASTTQYGLVRNEQFF. The CDR3, as DNA: TGTGCCAGTACCACACAATACGGACTAGTGAGGAATGAGCAGTTCTTC.